One sample yielded the 18 T cell receptor beta chains listed below, sequenced in a study of blood T cell repertoires in COVID-19. Sequencing used immunoSEQ multiplex PCR; TCRdb keeps in-frame clones, though not all of them. The sample carries some 200,000 clones, approximately 79% recorded once. Sequenced sample: PBMCs or T cells enriched from blood (not recorded which). The receptors come from a woman aged 60-75 years with acute COVID-19.

Ten or more counts support this clone. J is TRBJ2-2 and V is TRBV7-7, with D hard to call. CDR3 size: 16 residues. Germline V lookup: CDR1 SSHAT, CDR2 FNYEAQ (reference sequence). Trimming left V 1 base short and J 2 bases short, with 11 bases between. Here the CDR3 reads CASSLGRLLNTGELFF. The CDR3 bases are TGTGCCAGCAGCTTAGGACGATTACTAAACACCGGGGAGCTGTTTTTT.

The gene calls are TRBV27 and TRBJ1-5; D remains unclear. This CDR3 spans 16 amino acids. In germline, CDR1 is MNHEY, CDR2 SMNVEV (reference sequence). Trimming removed 5 bases from V and 6 bases from J, with 20 bases in between. CDR3 coding DNA: TGTGCCAGCAGTGGGGAGGGATTCCCTTACTCTCAGCCCCAGCATTTT. As protein: CASSGEGFPYSQPQHF.

V usage is TRBV28 and J usage is TRBJ2-1; 9 positions agree with TRBD2. Germline V CDR1 and CDR2: MDHEN, SYDVKM. The V segment lost 5 bases and the J segment 0 bases; nucleotides outside the gene matches: 11. The CDR3 is made up of 18 amino acids. The CDR3 DNA reads TGTGCCAGCAGTCCCTCCTCCGGGACTAGCAGCTCCTACAATGAGCAGTTCTTC. Translating it yields CASSPSSGTSSSYNEQFF.

The chain combines TRBV6-2 or TRBV6-3 with TRBJ2-1; TRBD1 matches 12 bases. This CDR3 region has 16 residues. J gave up 8 bases and V 0 bases, and 5 bases lay outside the gene matches. Per the germline V gene, CDR1 is MNHEY and CDR2 is SVGEGT. The CDR3 here is CASSYSRDRGLDEQFF. The CDR3 DNA is TGTGCCAGCAGTTACTCGCGGGACAGGGGGCTGGATGAGCAGTTCTTC.

The chain is built from TRBV28 and TRBJ1-2; unclear D gene. The CDR3 totals 12 residues. Trimming took 8 bases from V and 6 from J, leaving 13 bases between them. From germline, CDR1 is MDHEN and CDR2 SYDVKM. CDR3 nucleotides: TGTGCCAGCGGGAGGTCGCAGGATGGCTACACCTTC. Encoded protein: CASGRSQDGYTF.

V usage is TRBV20-1 and J usage is TRBJ1-1; no clear D gene. The V and J ends lost 3 bases and 10 bases respectively, with 12 bases between them. The germline V gene encodes CDR1 DFQATT and CDR2 SNEGSKA (reference sequence). CDR3 length: 11 amino acids. This chain's CDR3 is CSASTQPVAFF. CDR3 nucleotides: TGCAGTGCTAGTACACAGCCAGTAGCTTTCTTT.

The chain has TRBV29-1 and TRBJ2-1, with D unresolved. The CDR3 contains 12 residues. Per germline, CDR1 SQVTM and CDR2 ANQGSEA. V shed 4 bases and J shed 2 bases, with 6 bases lying between them. The CDR3 sequence: CSVVSAYNEQFF. CDR3 sequence (DNA): TGCAGCGTTGTCTCTGCCTACAATGAGCAGTTCTTC.

The V gene is TRBV29-1, the J gene TRBJ1-1; tentative D call: TRBD1 (6 bases). Germline V gene data show CDR1 as SQVTM and CDR2 as ANQGSEA. The CDR3 totals 14 residues. V was clipped by 5 bases and J by 4 bases, with 17 bases between them. CDR3 DNA sequence: TGCAGCGTTAACCTAGACAGGTCGGGCACTGAAGCTTTCTTT. It is translated as CSVNLDRSGTEAFF. The full variable domain, in which reference TRBV29-1 and TRBJ1-1 provide the parts outside the CDR3, is SAVISQKPSRDICQRGTSLTIQCQVDSQVTMMFWYRQQPGQSLTLIATANQGSEATYESGFVIDKFPISRPNLTFSTLTVSNMSPEDSSIYLCSVNLDRSGTEAFFGQGTRLTVV.

The chain links TRBV30 to TRBJ1-1; D unresolved. Germline V gene sequence: CDR1 GTSNPN, CDR2 SVGIG (reference sequence). V was trimmed by 4 bases and J by 3 bases, leaving 12 bases between them. The CDR3 spans 13 residues. CDR3 DNA: TGTGCCTGGATGTCCCTTGCGGACACTGAAGCTTTCTTT. It codes for CAWMSLADTEAFF.

The chain is built from TRBV18 and TRBJ2-3; 9 positions agree with TRBD2. CDR1 KGHSH and CDR2 LQKENI come from the germline V gene. This CDR3 has 15 residues. V gave up 6 bases and J gave up 2 bases; unmatched junction bases: 6. CDR3 in amino acids: CASSPAGGSTDTQYF. In nucleotides, the CDR3 is TGTGCCAGCTCTCCAGCGGGGGGATCCACAGATACGCAGTATTTT.

J is TRBJ2-3 and V is TRBV12-3 or TRBV12-4, with no clear D. This CDR3 has 13 residues. The V end lost 3 bases, the J end lost 2 bases, and 6 bases lay between the germline ends. CDR3 sequence: CASSFGYTDTQYF. Written as DNA, the CDR3 is TGTGCCAGCAGTTTCGGTTACACAGATACGCAGTATTTT.

This clone was seen only a few times. The gene calls are TRBV7-2 and TRBJ2-6, with a weak D call TRBD2 (6 bases). V was clipped by 4 bases and J by 0 bases, with 13 bases between them. CDR1 is SGHTA, CDR2 FQGNSA, per germline. The CDR3 length is 17 residues. In DNA form, the CDR3 reads TGTGCCAGCAGCTCCGGGACTGGGAGCTCTGGGGCCAACGTCCTGACTTTC. Translation gives CASSSGTGSSGANVLTF.

This chain joins TRBV18 and TRBJ2-1; D gene uncertain. The V and J ends lost 3 bases and 7 bases respectively, with 7 bases between them. Looked up from germline, CDR1 is KGHSH and CDR2 is LQKENI. The CDR3 loop spans 12 amino acids. CDR3 nucleotides: TGTGCCAGCTCACCGAACTCTAATGAGCAGTTCTTC. This codes for CASSPNSNEQFF. Full variable domain (outside the CDR3, taken from reference TRBV18 and TRBJ2-1): NAGVMQNPRHLVRRRGQEARLRCSPMKGHSHVYWYRQLPEEGLKFMVYLQKENIIDESGMPKERFSAEFPKEGPSILRIQQVVRGDSAAYFCASSPNSNEQFFGPGTRLTVL.

V is TRBV6-2 or TRBV6-3 and J is TRBJ1-3; 7 bases align to TRBD1. CDR3 length: 14 residues. Trimming cost V 2 bases and J 5 bases; bases outside gene matches: 3. Germline loops: CDR1 MNHEY, CDR2 SVGEGT. For the CDR3, the DNA is TGTGCCAGCAGTTACCAGGGACAGAGAAACACCATATATTTT. This encodes CASSYQGQRNTIYF.

This chain links TRBV27 with TRBJ1-4; 8 positions agree with TRBD1. This CDR3 has 16 amino acids. The junction had 9 bases not matched to a gene; V was cut back by 5 bases and J by 4 bases. The germline gives CDR1 MNHEY, CDR2 SMNVEV (reference sequence). The CDR3 DNA reads as TGTGCCAGCAGTCCCAGGGGGGACAGGAATAATGAAAAACTGTTTTTT. This sequence encodes CASSPRGDRNNEKLFF.

This chain links TRBV7-2 with TRBJ2-1, with D perhaps TRBD2 (6 bases). The V end was cut by 5 bases, the J end by 9 bases, with 14 bases between. Germline V gene data show CDR1 as SGHTA and CDR2 as FQGNSA. The CDR3 is made up of 13 amino acids. The CDR3 region has the DNA TGTGCCAGCAGCGCGACTAGTTACGTTGAGCAGTTCTTC. Residues: CASSATSYVEQFF. Drawing the rest from reference TRBV7-2 and TRBJ2-1, the complete variable domain is GAGVSQSPSNKVTEKGKDVELRCDPISGHTALYWYRQSLGQGLEFLIYFQGNSAPDKSGLPSDRFSAERTGGSVSTLTIQRTQQEDSAVYLCASSATSYVEQFFGPGTRLTVL.

This clone was seen once. The chain uses TRBV6-6 and TRBJ1-2; D is perhaps TRBD1 (6 bases). This CDR3 has 16 residues. V was pared by 5 bases and J by 8 bases, with 24 bases between. Germline V gives CDR1 MNHNY, CDR2 SVGAGI (reference sequence). The CDR3 is CASSQRTVSSSGGYTF. In DNA form, the CDR3 reads TGTGCCAGCAGTCAGCGGACAGTGTCTTCGTCTGGGGGCTACACCTTC.

The chain carries TRBV7-7 and TRBJ2-3, with D perhaps matching TRBD1 (6 bases). The CDR3 consists of 15 residues. Trimming removed 0 bases at V and 4 bases at J, with 11 bases between. Germline V gene lookup returns CDR1 SSHAT and CDR2 FNYEAQ (reference sequence). The CDR3 sequence: CASSLAGPGADTQYF. The CDR3 nucleotides read TGTGCCAGCAGCTTAGCAGGGCCAGGGGCAGATACGCAGTATTTT.